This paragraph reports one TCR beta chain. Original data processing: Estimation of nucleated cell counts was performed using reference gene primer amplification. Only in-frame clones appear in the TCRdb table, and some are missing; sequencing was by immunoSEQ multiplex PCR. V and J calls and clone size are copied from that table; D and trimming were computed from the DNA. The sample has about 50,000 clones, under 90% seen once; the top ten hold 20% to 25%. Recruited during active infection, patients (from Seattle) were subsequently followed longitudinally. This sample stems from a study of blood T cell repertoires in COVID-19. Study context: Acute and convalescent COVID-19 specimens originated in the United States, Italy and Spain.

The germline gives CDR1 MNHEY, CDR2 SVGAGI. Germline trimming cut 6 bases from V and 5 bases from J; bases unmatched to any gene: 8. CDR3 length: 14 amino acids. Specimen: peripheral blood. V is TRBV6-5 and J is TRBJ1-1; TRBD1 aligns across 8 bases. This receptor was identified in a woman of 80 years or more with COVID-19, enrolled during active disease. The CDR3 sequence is CASRHTGGLTEAFF. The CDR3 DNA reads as TGTGCCAGCAGGCACACAGGGGGGCTGACTGAAGCTTTCTTT.